The clone carrying this T cell receptor (beta chain) has just one count. Antigen: not known. Looked up from germline, CDR1 is SQVTM and CDR2 is ANQGSEA. This CDR3 is built from 15 residues. Between the trimmed V and J ends, which lost 6 bases and 0 bases, there was a span of 17 bases. The protocol was immunoSEQ multiplex PCR, while the TCRdb copy is restricted to in-frame clones and leaves out a portion. The sample has 140,000 to 150,000 clones, roughly 92% seen once. This sample was included in a study of T cell responses to AZD1222 COVID-19 vaccine. Study outcomes and limitations: Donors were largely white British and mainly female; clonal diversity was possibly underestimated.

The TCR sequence derives from an adult in good health. This rearrangement joins TRBV29-1 to TRBJ1-1; no clear D. Here the sequenced sample was peripheral blood, taken on day 0 of AZD1222 vaccination. The DNA for the CDR3 is TGCAGCGTCGACTCGGGCTGGGGAATGAACACTGAAGCTTTCTTT. Translated: CSVDSGWGMNTEAFF.